This passage covers 15 T cell receptor beta chains from one sample sequenced in a study of blood T cells in healthy people across ages. Primers used in a second PCR of about 7 to 11 cycles were a sample-barcoded 5' primer and a J-beta primer mix. A single record per CDR3 protein comes from TCRdb applying MiXCR to the 5' RACE reads. The table lists fewer than 2,000,000 distinct CDR3 sequences, about 39% of them singletons, with 20% to 25% in the top ten. The sample comprised blood. These receptors originate from a human donor in good health.

V usage is TRBV6-2 or TRBV6-3 and J usage is TRBJ2-1; TRBD2 agrees at 7 bases. Germline V gives CDR1 MNHEY, CDR2 SVGEGT. This CDR3 spans 13 amino acids. V lost 6 bases to trimming and J lost 10 bases; unmatched junction nucleotides: 9. CDR3 in amino acids: CASRPTTSLEQFF. The CDR3 nucleotides are TGTGCCAGCAGACCCACGACTAGCCTCGAGCAGTTCTTC.

The chain combines TRBV7-9 with TRBJ1-5, with D possibly TRBD1 on 6 matching bases. Germline CDR1 is SEHNR and CDR2 is FQNEAQ (reference sequence). V was trimmed by 5 bases and J by 6 bases, leaving 23 bases between them. The CDR3 length is 17 residues. The CDR3 region has the DNA TGTGCCAGCAGCCTAAATTGGGGGGCCTACAAGGGTCAGCCCCAGCATTTT. It yields the protein CASSLNWGAYKGQPQHF. Based on the CDR3 plus reference TRBV7-9 and TRBJ1-5, the full variable domain is DTGVSQNPRHKITKRGQNVTFRCDPISEHNRLYWYRQTLGQGPEFLTYFQNEAQLEKSRLLSDRFSAERPKGSFSTLEIQRTEQGDSAMYLCASSLNWGAYKGQPQHFGDGTRLSIL.

The chain couples TRBV29-1 to TRBJ2-3, with TRBD2 identical over 9 bases. J gave up 3 bases and V 3 bases, and 4 bases lay outside the gene matches. The CDR3 consists of 14 residues. Germline V gene sequence: CDR1 SQVTM, CDR2 ANQGSEA. The chain's CDR3 is CSVDRRGGTDTQYF. CDR3 nucleotides: TGCAGCGTTGACCGGCGGGGGGGTACAGATACGCAGTATTTT.

This clonotype was seen only a few times. The genes are TRBV4-3 and TRBJ1-2; D possibly corresponds to TRBD1 (6 bases). The CDR3 length is 15 residues. The V end lost 1 base, the J end lost 3 bases, and 12 bases lay between the germline ends. Germline CDR1 reads LGHNA; CDR2 reads YSLEER. CDR3 protein: CASSQVWGQDYGYTF. The CDR3, as DNA: TGCGCCAGCAGCCAAGTGTGGGGGCAGGACTATGGCTACACCTTC.

The chain uses TRBV7-2 and TRBJ2-1, with unresolved D. Germline loops: CDR1 SGHTA, CDR2 FQGNSA. V lost 5 bases and J 6 bases, leaving 8 bases between the germline ends. This CDR3 comprises 12 residues. The CDR3 region is CASSTRSNEQFF. CDR3 nucleotides: TGTGCCAGCAGCACAAGGTCCAATGAGCAGTTCTTC. Looking up the rest from reference TRBV7-2 and TRBJ2-1 gives the full variable domain: GAGVSQSPSNKVTEKGKDVELRCDPISGHTALYWYRQSLGQGLEFLIYFQGNSAPDKSGLPSDRFSAERTGGSVSTLTIQRTQQEDSAVYLCASSTRSNEQFFGPGTRLTVL.

The CDR3 coding sequence is TGTGCCAGCAGATACAGCGTCTCCTACGAGCAGTACTTC. Translating it yields CASRYSVSYEQYF. The chain is built from TRBV6-2 or TRBV6-3 and TRBJ2-7; no clear D gene. The CDR3 is 13 residues long. Per germline, CDR1 MNHEY and CDR2 SVGEGT. The ends were cut back, 6 bases at V and 0 bases at J, with 9 bases in the middle.

With respect to this clonotype: The junction and the germline gene differ at one end; a read error may be behind it. The rearrangement links TRBV4-1 to TRBJ2-4; weak D call: TRBD1 (6 bases). The J call may be faulty, since TRBJ2-7 better matches the DNA end. Germline CDR1 MGHRA, CDR2 YSYEKL. This CDR3 comprises 15 residues. The CDR3 protein is CANSRWPDSSYEQYF. The CDR3 bases are TGCGCCAACAGCCGCTGGCCGGACAGCTCATACGAGCAGTACTTC.

The chain carries TRBV4-1 and TRBJ2-1; tentative D call: TRBD2 (5 bases). This CDR3 region has 13 residues. Germline loops: CDR1 MGHRA, CDR2 YSYEKL. Trimming pared 1 base from V and 8 bases from J, leaving 9 bases between. The chain's CDR3 is CASSQGKDYEQFF. In nucleotides, the CDR3 is TGCGCCAGCAGCCAAGGAAAGGACTATGAGCAGTTCTTC.

This clonotype came up a few times. This chain connects TRBV4-2 to TRBJ2-5; D perhaps matches TRBD2 (5 bases). Per germline, CDR1 LGHNA and CDR2 YNFKEQ. V lost 0 bases and J lost 2, with 13 bases in between. This CDR3 contains 16 residues. This CDR3 reads CASSQDGRTSQETQYF. CDR3 coding DNA: TGTGCCAGCAGCCAAGATGGCAGGACTTCGCAAGAGACCCAGTACTTC.

A few counts support this clonotype. The J gene is TRBJ2-1, the V gene TRBV20-1; D remains unclear. The CDR3 is made up of 18 amino acids. V was clipped by 5 bases and J by 0 bases, with 23 bases between them. Germline-derived CDR1 and CDR2 are DFQATT and SNEGSKA (reference sequence). The CDR3 DNA sequence: TGCAGTGCTCCTGACAAGGGCTCCCTCCATTTCTCCTACAATGAGCAGTTCTTC. It codes for CSAPDKGSLHFSYNEQFF.

The chain couples TRBV20-1 to TRBJ2-4; TRBD1 aligns across 8 bases. Germline V lookup: CDR1 DFQATT, CDR2 SNEGSKA (reference sequence). This CDR3 spans 15 amino acids. V trimming: 6 bases; J trimming: 1 base; junction bases outside the gene matches: 8. The DNA of the CDR3 is TGCAGTGCCGACGACAGGGGTATTGCCAAAAACATTCAGTACTTC. As protein: CSADDRGIAKNIQYF.

In its sample, this clonotype was seen once. The chain combines TRBV18 with TRBJ1-1, with no clear D. The CDR3 runs to 14 residues. Germline CDR1 reads KGHSH; CDR2 reads LQKENI. Trimming removed 1 base from V and 4 bases from J, with 10 bases in between. CDR3 residues: CASSPRVEVTEAFF. The CDR3 coding sequence is TGTGCCAGCTCACCACGGGTTGAGGTCACTGAAGCTTTCTTT. Looking up the rest from reference TRBV18 and TRBJ1-1 gives the full variable domain: NAGVMQNPRHLVRRRGQEARLRCSPMKGHSHVYWYRQLPEEGLKFMVYLQKENIIDESGMPKERFSAEFPKEGPSILRIQQVVRGDSAAYFCASSPRVEVTEAFFGQGTRLTVV.

The chain uses TRBV20-1 and TRBJ2-3, with D perhaps TRBD1 or TRBD2 (5 bases each). Looked up from germline, CDR1 is DFQATT and CDR2 is SNEGSKA (reference sequence). V was cut by 0 bases and J by 6 bases, with 13 bases left in between. There are 14 residues in the CDR3. CDR3 DNA: TGCAGTGCTAGAGATGGGGGACCAGCTGATACGCAGTATTTT. Its translation is CSARDGGPADTQYF.

The chain uses TRBV7-2 and TRBJ1-1, with 7 bases that match TRBD1. The V and J ends lost 4 bases and 7 bases, in that order; junction bases with no gene match: 15. This CDR3 region has 16 residues. Germline V gene lookup returns CDR1 SGHTA and CDR2 FQGNSA. The CDR3 DNA is TGTGCCAGCAGCTCGAACAGGGGCCGACCAGAAGGTGAAGCTTTCTTT. Translated, it gives CASSSNRGRPEGEAFF.

The chain couples TRBV10-3 to TRBJ2-4; D may be TRBD1 (5 bases). The J call may be mistaken, given a closer DNA end match to TRBJ2-7. The CDR3 is made up of 13 amino acids. The germline V gene encodes CDR1 ENHRY and CDR2 SYGVKD. The CDR3 DNA reads TGTGCCACCTCGGAACAGGACCTCTACGAGCAGTACTTC. It encodes CATSEQDLYEQYF.